This passage covers 22 T cell receptor beta chains from one sample sequenced in a study of blood T cells in healthy people across ages. Sample-barcoded 5' priming and a J-beta primer mix drove a second PCR of roughly 6 to 12 cycles. TCRdb analysed the 5' RACE reads with MiXCR anew, one entry per CDR3 protein. In the table there are about 780,000 distinct CDR3 sequences, 35% to 60% of which are singletons. Sequencing was carried out using blood. The receptors derive from a man aged 80 or over in good health.

The chain joins TRBV12-3 or TRBV12-4 to TRBJ2-6; D is perhaps TRBD1 (6 bases). The CDR3 length is 21 residues. V was cut by 3 bases and J by 1 base, with 25 bases left in between. For the CDR3, the DNA is TGTGCCAGCAGTTTCTTTTGGGGGACATCTGATATTAGGTCTGGGGCCAACGTCCTGACTTTC. It specifies CASSFFWGTSDIRSGANVLTF.

This clonotype was observed a few times. Being one base from a much bigger clone, this may be a read error. The chain is built from TRBV7-6 and TRBJ2-7, with D tentatively TRBD1 (5 bases). The J call may be incorrect, as the DNA end agrees better with TRBJ2-5. The CDR3 is 17 amino acids. Germline CDR1 SGHVS, CDR2 FNYEAQ. For the CDR3, the DNA is TGTGCCAGCAGCTTAGGCCCGACAGTTGGGTATATTGAGACCCAGTACTTC. Translating gives CASSLGPTVGYIETQYF.

This rearrangement joins TRBV6-2 or TRBV6-3 to TRBJ2-3, with D maybe TRBD2 (5 bases). Trimming took off 5 bases at V and 0 bases at J, with 18 bases between the two ends. Germline V lookup: CDR1 MNHEY, CDR2 SVGEGT. The CDR3 runs 17 residues. Here the CDR3 reads CASSPRPLRGSTDTQYF. CDR3 sequence (DNA): TGTGCCAGCAGTCCAAGACCTCTCCGGGGTAGCACAGATACGCAGTATTTT.

The gene calls are TRBV5-6 and TRBJ2-7; TRBD2 matches 14 bases. Germline V gene lookup returns CDR1 SGHDT and CDR2 YYEEEE. The CDR3 loop spans 18 amino acids. J was trimmed by 10 bases and V by 4 bases; bases with no gene match: 19. The CDR3 nucleotides read TGTGCCAGCAGCGGGGGACTAGCGGGAGTAGGGACCGGGAAAACCCAGTACTTC. Its protein product is CASSGGLAGVGTGKTQYF.

This rearrangement joins TRBV9 to TRBJ1-2; 8 bases fit TRBD1. Germline CDR1 reads SGDLS; CDR2 reads YYNGEE. After removal of 4 bases from V and 3 bases from J, the junction contained 5 bases not matched to a gene. This CDR3 is built from 14 residues. CDR3 DNA sequence: TGTGCCAGCAGCTTCGGGGGACAGGACTATGGCTACACCTTC. It is translated as CASSFGGQDYGYTF.

The rearrangement links TRBV6-2 or TRBV6-3 to TRBJ2-5; 7 bases are a match to TRBD1. Per germline, CDR1 MNHEY and CDR2 SVGEGT. The CDR3 loop spans 13 amino acids. V lost 6 bases and J lost 5; bases outside the gene matches: 6. CDR3 sequence: CASRNRGWETQYF. The CDR3 DNA reads TGTGCCAGCAGAAACAGGGGATGGGAGACCCAGTACTTC.

The chain uses TRBV10-3 and TRBJ2-1; 8 bases agree with TRBD2. Trimming removed 2 bases from V and 8 bases from J; junction bases left unmatched: 11. Germline loops: CDR1 ENHRY, CDR2 SYGVKD. The length of the CDR3 is 16 residues. The CDR3 DNA follows: TGTGCCATCAGTGAGCCCCGGACTAGCAGGAACTATGAGCAGTTCTTC. Amino acids: CAISEPRTSRNYEQFF.

The chain combines TRBV4-2 with TRBJ2-1, with D perhaps TRBD1 (6 bases). The CDR3 has 17 residues. The V and J ends lost 0 bases and 8 bases respectively, with 20 bases between them. Germline CDR1 LGHNA, CDR2 YNFKEQ. CDR3 bases: TGTGCCAGCAGCCAAGAGGTAACAGGGAGTGGTGGAGATGAGCAGTTCTTC. It is translated as CASSQEVTGSGGDEQFF.

This clonotype was seen many times. The chain is built from TRBV4-2 and TRBJ2-3, with 12 positions matching TRBD2. CDR1 and CDR2 (germline): LGHNA, YNFKEQ. The V segment lost 5 bases and the J segment 5 bases; nucleotides outside the gene matches: 8. The CDR3 is 16 residues long. CDR3 nucleotides: TGTGCCAGCAGCTACCAACTAGCGGGAGGCCAAGATACGCAGTATTTT. Amino acid sequence: CASSYQLAGGQDTQYF.

The chain has TRBV7-2 and TRBJ2-7, with 8 bases that match TRBD1. The CDR3 sequence is 14 residues long. The V and J ends lost 5 bases and 3 bases, in that order; junction bases with no gene match: 6. In germline, CDR1 is SGHTA, CDR2 FQGNSA. CDR3 nucleotides: TGTGCCAGCAGCCTAGACAGGGGAAACTACGAGCAGTACTTC. It is translated as CASSLDRGNYEQYF.

The CDR3 DNA reads as TGTGCCAGCAGCTCATTGACAGGGGGATTTGTAGCCGGGGAGCTGTTTTTT. This sequence encodes CASSSLTGGFVAGELFF. The rearrangement joins TRBV7-2 to TRBJ2-2, with 9 bases that match TRBD1. The CDR3 contains 17 residues. Germline V gene sequence: CDR1 SGHTA, CDR2 FQGNSA. J was trimmed by 6 bases and V by 4 bases; bases with no gene match: 12.

The chain combines TRBV2 with TRBJ2-7; the D gene is possibly TRBD2 (6 bases). The germline V gene has CDR1 SNHLY and CDR2 FYNNEI. Trimming took off 4 bases at V and 3 bases at J, with 10 bases between the two ends. The CDR3 extends over 13 amino acids. CDR3 protein: CASSVKRVYEQYF. Here the CDR3 DNA reads TGTGCCAGCAGTGTGAAGCGGGTCTACGAGCAGTACTTC.

The rearrangement links TRBV3-1 to TRBJ2-3; TRBD2 might be the D (5 bases). The germline V gene encodes CDR1 LGHDT and CDR2 YNNKEL (reference sequence). The ends were cut back, 9 bases at V and 3 bases at J, with 13 bases in the middle. CDR3 length equals 13 residues. This chain's CDR3 is CASKPRGTDTQYF. As DNA, the CDR3 is TGTGCCAGTAAGCCCAGAGGGACAGATACGCAGTATTTT.

This clonotype appeared a single time. The chain recombines TRBV11-2 with TRBJ2-5, with TRBD2 matching 8 bases. CDR3 length equals 16 residues. J was trimmed by 4 bases and V by 0 bases; bases with no gene match: 7. CDR1 is SGHAT, CDR2 FQNNGV, per germline. The CDR3 DNA reads TGTGCCAGCAGCTTAGAGGGCGGGAGGCCGGGAGAGACCCAGTACTTC. Protein sequence: CASSLEGGRPGETQYF. Full variable domain (missing parts from reference TRBV11-2 and TRBJ2-5): EAGVAQSPRYKIIEKRQSVAFWCNPISGHATLYWYQQILGQGPKLLIQFQNNGVVDDSQLPKDRFSAERLKGVDSTLKIQPAKLEDSAVYLCASSLEGGRPGETQYFGPGTRLLVL.

This clonotype was seen more than once but under ten times. The chain has TRBV14 and TRBJ1-2; 8 nucleotides line up with TRBD1. The CDR3 contains 13 residues. Germline assignment: CDR1 SGHDN and CDR2 FVKESK. After removal of 4 bases from V and 3 bases from J, the junction contained 1 base not matched to a gene. In nucleotides, the CDR3 is TGTGCCAGCAGCCGGACAGGGTACTATGGCTACACCTTC. This sequence encodes CASSRTGYYGYTF.

The J gene is TRBJ2-1, the V gene TRBV7-2; possible D gene TRBD1, 5 bases. The CDR3 is made up of 14 amino acids. Germline-derived CDR1 and CDR2 are SGHTA and FQGNSA. Deletions cut 5 bases from V and 5 bases from J, with 13 bases between. CDR3 nucleotides: TGTGCCAGCAGCGGAAGGGGCCGGGACAATGAGCAGTTCTTC. This encodes CASSGRGRDNEQFF.

V and J are TRBV4-1 and TRBJ2-5; 7 bases line up with TRBD2. The CDR3 runs to 15 residues. V was clipped by 2 bases and J by 11 bases; unmatched bases: 14. The germline V gene has CDR1 MGHRA and CDR2 YSYEKL. The CDR3 spells CASSQRRAGPNEQYF. The CDR3 DNA reads TGCGCCAGCAGCCAAAGGCGAGCGGGACCCAATGAGCAGTACTTC.

The chain is built from TRBV7-3 and TRBJ2-1; D is perhaps TRBD1 (5 bases). CDR1 and CDR2 from the germline V gene are SGHTA and FQGTGA. The CDR3 loop spans 14 amino acids. V lost 2 bases to trimming and J lost 6 bases, with 11 bases between them. CDR3 nucleotide sequence: TGTGCCAGCAGCTTACTCAGGGTTCCCAATGAGCAGTTCTTC. It specifies CASSLLRVPNEQFF.

This chain links TRBV12-3 or TRBV12-4 with TRBJ2-2; TRBD2 matches 8 bases. The CDR3 extends over 16 amino acids. The junction had 7 bases not matched to a gene; V was cut back by 1 base and J by 6 bases. The CDR3 sequence: CASSLEGLVGPGELFF. CDR3 bases: TGTGCCAGCAGTTTAGAGGGACTAGTGGGCCCCGGGGAGCTGTTTTTT.

The chain uses TRBV6-2 or TRBV6-3 and TRBJ2-5; 8 bases map to TRBD1. Unmatched junction bases numbered 13, after V lost 2 bases and J lost 11 bases. The CDR3 is 15 residues long. CDR1 and CDR2 (germline): MNHEY, SVGEGT. In DNA form, the CDR3 reads TGTGCCAGCAGTTACCCTAGCGCAGGGGGCAATGAGCAGTACTTC. The encoded protein is CASSYPSAGGNEQYF.

The genes are TRBV3-1 and TRBJ2-5; D is possibly TRBD1 or TRBD2 (5 bases each). The germline CDR1 and CDR2 sequences are LGHDT and YNNKEL (reference sequence). The CDR3 contains 14 residues. The V end lost 1 base, the J end lost 4 bases, and 10 bases lay between the germline ends. In DNA form, the CDR3 reads TGTGCCAGCAGCCAAGTAGGGACGGCAGAGACCCAGTACTTC. This translates into CASSQVGTAETQYF.

The J gene is TRBJ2-1, the V gene TRBV7-9, with TRBD2 matching over 8 bases. V gave up 4 bases and J gave up 8 bases; unmatched junction bases: 10. The CDR3 has 15 amino acids. Per germline, CDR1 SEHNR and CDR2 FQNEAQ (reference sequence). CDR3 DNA sequence: TGTGCCAGCAGCTGGGGGACTAGTGGTCTCGATGAGCAGTTCTTC. It translates to CASSWGTSGLDEQFF. Drawing the rest from reference TRBV7-9 and TRBJ2-1, the complete variable domain is DTGVSQNPRHKITKRGQNVTFRCDPISEHNRLYWYRQTLGQGPEFLTYFQNEAQLEKSRLLSDRFSAERPKGSFSTLEIQRTEQGDSAMYLCASSWGTSGLDEQFFGPGTRLTVL.